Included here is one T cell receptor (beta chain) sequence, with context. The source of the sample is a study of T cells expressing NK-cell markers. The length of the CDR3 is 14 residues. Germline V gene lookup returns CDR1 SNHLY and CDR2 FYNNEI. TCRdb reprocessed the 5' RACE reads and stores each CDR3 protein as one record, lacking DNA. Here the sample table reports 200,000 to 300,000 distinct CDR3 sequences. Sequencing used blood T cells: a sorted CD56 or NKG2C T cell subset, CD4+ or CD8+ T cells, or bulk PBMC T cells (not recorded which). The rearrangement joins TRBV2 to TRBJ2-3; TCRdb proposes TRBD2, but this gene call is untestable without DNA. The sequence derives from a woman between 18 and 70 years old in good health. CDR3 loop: CASIEAGGTDTQYF.